These T cell receptor beta chains were read from a single sample in a study of early T cells in non-severe SARS-CoV-2 infection. Each CDR3 protein gets one entry after TCRdb re-called the 5' RACE reads with MiXCR. This table holds about 67,000 distinct CDR3 sequences, under 14% found once. Sequenced: whole blood. The receptors originated from an adult who was a healthcare worker with PCR-confirmed SARS-CoV-2 infection or an uninfected control (not recorded which). Each CDR3 is given with its conserved first and last residue. A D gene is named only where the DNA matches it firmly. Expanded clones are given a class, and other clones once, few, many or no size at all.

D gene	clone size	V gene	J gene	CDR3 protein	CDR3 DNA
TRBD1	many	TRBV11-2	TRBJ2-5	CASSPGQGTETQYF	TGTGCCAGCAGCCCAGGACAGGGGACGGAGACCCAGTACTTC
TRBD2	many	TRBV3-1	TRBJ2-1	CASSQDTGLAGPSSYNEQFF	TGTGCCAGCAGCCAAGATACGGGACTAGCGGGGCCCAGCTCCTACAATGAGCAGTTCTTC
-	many	TRBV6-2/TRBV6-3	TRBJ2-7	CASSYESSGEQYF	TGTGCCAGCAGTTACGAATCGAGTGGTGAGCAGTACTTC
-	-	TRBV5-1	TRBJ2-7	CASSLDGRANEQYF	TGCGCCAGCAGCTTGGATGGCAGGGCGAACGAGCAGTACTTC
-	many	TRBV7-9	TRBJ2-7	CASSRDTFYEQYF	TGTGCCAGCAGCAGAGACACTTTCTACGAGCAGTACTTC
-	many	TRBV2	TRBJ2-1	CASNIRGAVEQFF	TGTGCCAGCAATATTCGGGGGGCCGTTGAGCAGTTCTTC
-	many	TRBV12-3/TRBV12-4	TRBJ2-5	CASSLARIGGETQYF	TGTGCCAGCAGTTTAGCCCGTATAGGTGGGGAGACCCAGTACTTC
TRBD1	many	TRBV29-1	TRBJ2-2	CSAGTGLNTGELFF	TGCAGCGCCGGGACAGGCCTAAACACCGGGGAGCTGTTTTTT
TRBD1	-	TRBV10-3	TRBJ2-3	CAIRDRGRPDTQYF	TGTGCCATCAGAGACAGGGGCCGACCAGATACGCAGTATTTT
-	many	TRBV6-1	TRBJ1-1	CASSPMGAEAFF	TGTGCCAGCAGCCCGATGGGGGCTGAAGCTTTCTTT
TRBD1	-	TRBV6-1	TRBJ2-6	CASSRRDREPGANVLTF	TGTGCCAGCAGTCGGCGGGACAGGGAACCTGGGGCCAACGTCCTGACTTTC
TRBD1	-	TRBV11-2	TRBJ2-2	CASCLGQEYTGELFF	TGTGCCAGCTGCCTAGGACAGGAATACACCGGGGAGCTGTTTTTT
TRBD1	many	TRBV20-1	TRBJ1-5	CSAFQGTGGIQHF	TGCAGTGCTTTCCAAGGGACAGGGGGAATCCAGCATTTT
-	many	TRBV30	TRBJ1-2	CAWTGFTGFGYTF	TGTGCCTGGACGGGGTTTACAGGGTTTGGCTACACCTTC